This T cell receptor (beta chain) originates from a study of blood T cell repertoires in COVID-19. Across the study: The United States, Italy and Spain were the sources of the acute and convalescent COVID-19 samples. T cells, B-cell-depleted T cells, or PBMCs provided the cDNA or gDNA that served as material.

Profiled with immunoSEQ multiplex PCR; TCRdb holds only in-frame clones, not every one. The sample shows 90,000 to 150,000 clones, roughly nine tenths of them seen only once. This CDR3 is built from 15 residues. Unmatched junction bases numbered 6, after V lost 6 bases and J lost 2 bases. Germline V lookup: CDR1 MNHEY, CDR2 SVGAGI. The TCR was taken from a man in his sixties or seventies with active or convalescent COVID-19. Sequencing was done on a sample of peripheral blood. The rearrangement uses TRBV6-5 and TRBJ1-4; 7 bases align to TRBD1. The CDR3: CASRHEGQTNEKLFF. CDR3 nucleotides: TGTGCCAGCAGGCACGAGGGACAGACTAATGAAAAACTGTTTTTT.